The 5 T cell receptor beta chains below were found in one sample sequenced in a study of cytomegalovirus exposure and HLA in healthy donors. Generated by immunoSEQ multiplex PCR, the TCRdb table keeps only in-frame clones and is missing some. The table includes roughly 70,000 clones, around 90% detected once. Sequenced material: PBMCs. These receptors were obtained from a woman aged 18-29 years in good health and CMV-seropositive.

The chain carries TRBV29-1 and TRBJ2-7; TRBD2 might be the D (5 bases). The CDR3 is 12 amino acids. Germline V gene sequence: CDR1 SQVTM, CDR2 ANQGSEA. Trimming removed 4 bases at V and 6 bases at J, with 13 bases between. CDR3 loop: CSVVGVFPEQYF. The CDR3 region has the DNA TGCAGCGTTGTCGGGGTCTTCCCCGAGCAGTACTTC.

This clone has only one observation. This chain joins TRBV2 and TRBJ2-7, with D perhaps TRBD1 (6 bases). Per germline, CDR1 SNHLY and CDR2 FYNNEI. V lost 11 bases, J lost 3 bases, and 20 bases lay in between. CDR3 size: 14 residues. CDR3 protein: CAGSRDTLLYEQYF. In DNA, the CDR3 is TGTGCCGGATCCCGGGACACACTCCTCTACGAGCAGTACTTC. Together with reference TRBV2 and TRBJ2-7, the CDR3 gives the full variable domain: EPEVTQTPSHQVTQMGQEVILRCVPISNHLYFYWYRQILGQKVEFLVSFYNNEISEKSEIFDDQFSVERPDGSNFTLKIRSTKLEDSAMYFCAGSRDTLLYEQYFGPGTRLTVT.

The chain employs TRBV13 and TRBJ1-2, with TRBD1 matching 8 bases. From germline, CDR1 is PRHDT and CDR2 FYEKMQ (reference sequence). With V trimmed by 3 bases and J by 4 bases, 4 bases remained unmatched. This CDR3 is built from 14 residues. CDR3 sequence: CASSFRQGAYGYTF. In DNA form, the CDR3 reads TGTGCCAGCAGCTTCCGTCAGGGGGCCTATGGCTACACCTTC.

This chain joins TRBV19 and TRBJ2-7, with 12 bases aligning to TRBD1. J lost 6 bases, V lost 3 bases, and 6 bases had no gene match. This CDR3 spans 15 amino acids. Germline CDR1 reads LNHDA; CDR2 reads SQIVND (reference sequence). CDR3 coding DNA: TGTGCCAGTAGTATCACAGGGACAGGGGGCCTCGAGCAGTACTTC. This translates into CASSITGTGGLEQYF.

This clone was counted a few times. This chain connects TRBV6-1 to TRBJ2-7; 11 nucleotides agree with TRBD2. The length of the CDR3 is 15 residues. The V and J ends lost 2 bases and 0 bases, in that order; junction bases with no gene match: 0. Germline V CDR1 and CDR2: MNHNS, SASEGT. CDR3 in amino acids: CASSELAGGSYEQYF. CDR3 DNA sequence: TGTGCCAGCAGTGAACTAGCGGGAGGCTCCTACGAGCAGTACTTC.